This is a list of T cell receptor beta chains from one sample in a study of blood T cells in healthy people across ages. TCRdb called the 5' RACE reads again in MiXCR, with one record for every CDR3 protein. The sample shows roughly 800,000 distinct CDR3 sequences, 58% of them seen only once. Sequencing was carried out using blood. The receptors derive from a man aged 25-45 years in good health. CDR3s include the opening cysteine and the closing phenylalanine or tryptophan. A D gene is named only where the DNA matches it firmly. A clone size is listed for some rows: how often the clone was seen (once, few, many), or a class if it is expanded.

d_gene	v_gene	j_gene	abundance	CDR3nt	CDR3aa
NA	TRBV20-1	TRBJ2-7	NA	TGCAGTGCTAGAGAGTCGGGGTTTTACGAGCAGTACTTC	CSARESGFYEQYF
NA	TRBV4-2	TRBJ2-3	NA	TGTGCCAGCAGCCAAGGACTACCACGTGGGGGGCAGTATTTT	CASSQGLPRGGQYF
TRBD1	TRBV6-2/TRBV6-3	TRBJ2-3	NA	TGTGCCAGCAGTTCGGACAGGGCTAGCACAGATACGCAGTATTTT	CASSSDRASTDTQYF
NA	TRBV6-1	TRBJ2-5	NA	TGTGCCAGCACCAGGGGAGGGGAGACCCAGTACTTC	CASTRGGETQYF
TRBD1	TRBV12-3/TRBV12-4	TRBJ2-3	NA	TGTGCCAGCTGGGGACAGACAGATATGCAGTATTTT	CASWGQTDMQYF
NA	TRBV12-3/TRBV12-4	TRBJ1-4	NA	TGTGCCAGCAGTGAACTTAAACAGGTGCTTAATGAAAAACTGTTTTTT	CASSELKQVLNEKLFF
NA	TRBV29-1	TRBJ1-6	NA	TGCAGCGTGGGAGACAGTTCACCCCTCCACTTT	CSVGDSSPLHF
NA	TRBV7-2	TRBJ2-7	once	TGTGCCAGCCCAGGGTCGTCCGAGCAGTACTTC	CASPGSSEQYF
NA	TRBV5-1	TRBJ2-7	NA	TGCGCCAGCAGCCCCGATAGGGTGAAGGACGAGCAGTACTTC	CASSPDRVKDEQYF
TRBD1	TRBV7-9	TRBJ2-7	NA	TGTGCCAGCAGCTCGACGGGACAGGGGAGTTACAATGGGCAGTACTTC	CASSSTGQGSYNGQYF
TRBD1	TRBV4-2	TRBJ2-7	few	TGTGCCAGCAGCCAGGACCGGGACAGACCGTCCTACGAGCAGTACTTC	CASSQDRDRPSYEQYF
TRBD2	TRBV29-1	TRBJ2-3	few	TGCAGCGCCCTAAGTCGCGGGAGTGTAGATACGCAGTATTTT	CSALSRGSVDTQYF
NA	TRBV6-2/TRBV6-3	TRBJ2-1	few	TGTGCCAGCAGCTGGGGACTGTACAATGAGCAGTTCTTC	CASSWGLYNEQFF
TRBD2	TRBV20-1	TRBJ2-5	NA	TGCAGTGCTAGAACTAGCGGGGGCCAAGAGACCCAGTACTTC	CSARTSGGQETQYF
NA	TRBV6-2/TRBV6-3	TRBJ2-7	NA	TGTGCCGGCAGCGGAGGCTACGAGCAGTACTTC	CAGSGGYEQYF
NA	TRBV4-3	TRBJ2-6	NA	TGCGCCAGCAGCCAAGATCCATATAGGTCTGGGGCCAACGTCCTGACTTTC	CASSQDPYRSGANVLTF
NA	TRBV12-3/TRBV12-4	TRBJ1-1	few	TGTGCCAGCAGTTTCGGGGGGATGAACACTGAAGCTTTCTTT	CASSFGGMNTEAFF
TRBD1	TRBV15	TRBJ2-5	NA	TGTGCCACCACGGGACAGCTCCAAGAGACCCAGTACTTC	CATTGQLQETQYF
TRBD2	TRBV6-5	TRBJ2-4	NA	TGTGCCAGCGGGTTCGAGCGGGGCTTACAGTACTTC	CASGFERGLQYF
NA	TRBV10-3	TRBJ1-2	NA	TGTGCCATCAGTGCGGACAAATACTATGGCTACACCTTC	CAISADKYYGYTF
NA	TRBV6-2/TRBV6-3	TRBJ2-1	NA	TGTGCCAGCAGTTACTCGGCTAATGAGCAGTTCTTC	CASSYSANEQFF
NA	TRBV3-1	TRBJ2-7	once	TGTGCCAGCAGCCAAGTTGAGGATACAGAGCAGTACTTC	CASSQVEDTEQYF
NA	TRBV29-1	TRBJ2-5	NA	TGCAGCGTTGTGGAAGGGGCCCAGTACTTC	CSVVEGAQYF
NA	TRBV11-1	TRBJ2-7	NA	TGTGCCAGCAGCTACCACGGGGAGCAGTACTTC	CASSYHGEQYF
NA	TRBV7-2	TRBJ2-7	few	TGTGCCAGCAGTCTGGGGGGGCAGGGATTCGAGCAGTACTTC	CASSLGGQGFEQYF
NA	TRBV20-1	TRBJ2-1	many	TGCAGTGCTAGAGAATGGCGGGAGCAGTTCTTC	CSAREWREQFF
NA	TRBV20-1	TRBJ2-7	NA	TGCAGTGCTAGAGATCCCTCCCGATACGAGCAGTACTTC	CSARDPSRYEQYF
TRBD2	TRBV5-1	TRBJ2-4	once	TGCGCCAGCAGCCTCGAACTAGCGGGAGTAGGAAACATTCAGTACTTC	CASSLELAGVGNIQYF
NA	TRBV6-2/TRBV6-3	TRBJ2-7	NA	TGTGCCAGCGCTCGGCCGTGGCAGCAGGCGCCGCCCTACGAGCAGTACTTC	CASARPWQQAPPYEQYF
NA	TRBV12-3/TRBV12-4	TRBJ2-5	few	TGTGCCAGCAGTTTAAACGGGGTACAAGAGACCCAGTACTTC	CASSLNGVQETQYF
NA	TRBV29-1	TRBJ2-3	few	TGCAGCGTTAATGGCGGATTCACAGATACGCAGTATTTT	CSVNGGFTDTQYF
TRBD1	TRBV15	TRBJ2-1	few	TGTGCCACCAGCAGAGGGGACAGGGGAGTGGGGACCTACAATGAGCAGTTCTTC	CATSRGDRGVGTYNEQFF
NA	TRBV6-2/TRBV6-3	TRBJ2-7	once	TGTGCCAGCAGTTACATGTCCCCTCTTGGCTACGAGCAGTACTTC	CASSYMSPLGYEQYF
NA	TRBV10-1	TRBJ2-3	NA	TGCGCCAGCAGTGCAGGGGGGGACCGACATACGCAGTATTTT	CASSAGGDRHTQYF
NA	TRBV3-1	TRBJ1-5	NA	TGTGCCAGCAGCCAATTAGGGGAACAGCCCCAGCATTTT	CASSQLGEQPQHF
NA	TRBV20-1	TRBJ2-1	NA	TGCAGTGCGGGACGGGGGGACAGGCGGGGTGAGCAGTTCTTC	CSAGRGDRRGEQFF
NA	TRBV5-3	TRBJ1-5	NA	TGTGCCAGCCTTGGTATTCAGCCCCAGCATTTT	CASLGIQPQHF
NA	TRBV6-6	TRBJ2-7	NA	TGTGCCAGCAGGGAGACGTACGGGCAGTACTTC	CASRETYGQYF
NA	TRBV2	TRBJ2-7	few	TGTGCCAGCAGCGCGCAATTAACCTACGAGCAGTACTTC	CASSAQLTYEQYF
NA	TRBV20-1	TRBJ2-1	NA	TGCAGTGCAAAGGGACAACGAAATGAGCAGTTCTTC	CSAKGQRNEQFF
NA	TRBV5-1	TRBJ2-7	NA	TGCGCCAGCAGCTTGAACGGGGGCCCAGGGCTTGACGAGCAGTACTTC	CASSLNGGPGLDEQYF